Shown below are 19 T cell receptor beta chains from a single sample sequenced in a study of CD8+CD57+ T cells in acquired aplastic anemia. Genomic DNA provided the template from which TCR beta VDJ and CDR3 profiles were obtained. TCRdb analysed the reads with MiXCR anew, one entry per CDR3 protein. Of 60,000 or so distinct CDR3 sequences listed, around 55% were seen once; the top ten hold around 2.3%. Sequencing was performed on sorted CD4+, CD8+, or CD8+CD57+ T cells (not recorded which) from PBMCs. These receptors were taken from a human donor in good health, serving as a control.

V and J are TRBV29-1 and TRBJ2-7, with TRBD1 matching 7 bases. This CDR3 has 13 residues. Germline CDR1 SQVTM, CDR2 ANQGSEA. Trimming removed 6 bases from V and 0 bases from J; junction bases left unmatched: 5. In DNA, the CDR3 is TGCAGCGTACAACAGGGGAGCTCCTACGAGCAGTACGTC. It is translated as CSVQQGSSYEQYV.

CDR3 amino acids: CASSMQANTEAFF. CDR3 coding DNA: TGCGCCAGCAGTATGCAGGCGAACACTGAAGCTTTCTTT. The J gene is TRBJ1-1, the V gene TRBV10-1; D unclear. Germline-derived CDR1 and CDR2 are WNHNN and SYGVQD (reference sequence). The CDR3 extends over 13 amino acids. The V end was cut by 5 bases, the J end by 1 base, with 8 bases between.

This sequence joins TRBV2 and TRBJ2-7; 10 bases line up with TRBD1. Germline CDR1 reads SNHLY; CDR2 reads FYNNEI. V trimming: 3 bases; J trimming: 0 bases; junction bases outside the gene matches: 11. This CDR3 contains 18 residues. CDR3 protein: CASSDGQGVNENSYEQYF. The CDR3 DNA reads TGTGCCAGCAGTGACGGACAGGGGGTAAATGAAAACTCCTACGAGCAGTACTTC.

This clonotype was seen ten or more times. The CDR3 sequence is CSVEDPGQMNTEAFF. CDR3 nucleotides: TGCAGCGTTGAAGATCCGGGACAGATGAACACTGAAGCTTTCTTT. This rearrangement joins TRBV29-1 to TRBJ1-1; 7 bases align to TRBD1. Germline V gene data show CDR1 as SQVTM and CDR2 as ANQGSEA. The CDR3 contains 15 residues. V shed 0 bases, J shed 0 bases, and the junction held 4 bases outside the gene matches.

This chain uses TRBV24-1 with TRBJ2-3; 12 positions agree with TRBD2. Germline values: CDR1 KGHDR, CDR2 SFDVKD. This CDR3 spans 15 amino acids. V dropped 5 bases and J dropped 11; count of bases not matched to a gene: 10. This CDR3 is CATSGFPSGRVEQYF. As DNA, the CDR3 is TGTGCCACCAGTGGTTTTCCTAGCGGGAGGGTTGAGCAGTATTTT.

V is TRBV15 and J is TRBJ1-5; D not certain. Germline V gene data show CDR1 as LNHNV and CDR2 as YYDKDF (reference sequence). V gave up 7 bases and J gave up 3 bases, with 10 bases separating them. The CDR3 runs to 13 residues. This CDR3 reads CATMGNHNQPQHF. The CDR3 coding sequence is TGTGCCACCATGGGTAACCACAATCAGCCCCAGCATTTT.

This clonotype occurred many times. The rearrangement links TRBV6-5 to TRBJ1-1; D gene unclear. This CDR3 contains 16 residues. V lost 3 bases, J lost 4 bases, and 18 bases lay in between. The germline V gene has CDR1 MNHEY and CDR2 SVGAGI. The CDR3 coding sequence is TGTGCCAGCAGTTATACCGAGGGTCCTAGTGGCACTGAAGCTTTCTTT. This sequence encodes CASSYTEGPSGTEAFF.

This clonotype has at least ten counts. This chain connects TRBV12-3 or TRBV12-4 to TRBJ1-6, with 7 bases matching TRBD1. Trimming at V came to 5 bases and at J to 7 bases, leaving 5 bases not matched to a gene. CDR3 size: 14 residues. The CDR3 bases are TGTGCCAGCAGTCGATCAGGGGGGAATTCACCCCTCCACTTT. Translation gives CASSRSGGNSPLHF.

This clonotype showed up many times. The CDR3 protein is CASSSKGGTSGRALFTGELFF. The CDR3 DNA follows: TGTGCCAGCAGCTCGAAAGGCGGGACTAGCGGGAGGGCCCTGTTCACCGGGGAGCTGTTTTTT. The chain has TRBV7-1 and TRBJ2-2; 16 nucleotides agree with TRBD2. TRBV7-1 is noted as an ORF with a role that remains uncertain. V lost 3 bases to trimming and J lost 4 bases; unmatched junction nucleotides: 14. The CDR3 spans 21 residues.

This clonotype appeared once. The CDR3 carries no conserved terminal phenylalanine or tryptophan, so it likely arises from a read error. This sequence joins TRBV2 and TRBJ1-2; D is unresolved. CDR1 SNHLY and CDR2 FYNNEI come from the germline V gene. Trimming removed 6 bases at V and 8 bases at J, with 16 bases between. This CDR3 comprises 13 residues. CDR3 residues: CASSLVGRRGYTS. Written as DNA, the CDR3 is TGTGCCAGCAGCTTAGTTGGAAGACGAGGCTACACCTCC.

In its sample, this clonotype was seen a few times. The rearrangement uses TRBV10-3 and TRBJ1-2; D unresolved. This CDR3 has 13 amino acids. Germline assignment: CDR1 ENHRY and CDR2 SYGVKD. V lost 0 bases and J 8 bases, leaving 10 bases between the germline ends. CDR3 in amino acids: CAISESEGRGYTF. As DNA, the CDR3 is TGTGCCATCAGTGAGTCGGAGGGTAGGGGCTACACCTTC.

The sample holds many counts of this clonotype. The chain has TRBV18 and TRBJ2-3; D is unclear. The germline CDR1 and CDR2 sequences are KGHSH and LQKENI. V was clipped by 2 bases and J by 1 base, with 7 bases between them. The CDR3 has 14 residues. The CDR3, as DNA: TGTGCCAGCTCACCAAGTTACGGCACAGATACGCAGTATTTT. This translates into CASSPSYGTDTQYF.

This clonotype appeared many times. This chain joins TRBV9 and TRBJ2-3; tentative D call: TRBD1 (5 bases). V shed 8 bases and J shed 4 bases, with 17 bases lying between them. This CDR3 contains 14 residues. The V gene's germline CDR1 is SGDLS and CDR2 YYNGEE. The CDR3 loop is CASRRGWASDTQYF. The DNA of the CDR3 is TGTGCCAGTAGAAGGGGATGGGCCTCAGATACGCAGTATTTT.

The CDR3 region is CATSRGPGLYEQYF. The CDR3 DNA reads as TGTGCCACCAGCAGGGGACCAGGACTCTACGAGCAGTACTTC. The chain uses TRBV15 and TRBJ2-7; the D call may be TRBD1 or TRBD2 (5 bases each). The CDR3 is 14 amino acids. Germline assignment: CDR1 LNHNV and CDR2 YYDKDF (reference sequence). With 3 bases removed from V and 3 bases from J, the gap between germline ends came to 12 bases.

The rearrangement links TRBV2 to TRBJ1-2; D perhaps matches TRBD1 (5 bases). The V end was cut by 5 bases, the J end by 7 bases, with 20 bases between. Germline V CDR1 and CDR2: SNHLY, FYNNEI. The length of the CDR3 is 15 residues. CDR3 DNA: TGTGCCAGCAGTTACGCGACCGGGACGGCGGGTGGCTACACCTTC. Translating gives CASSYATGTAGGYTF.

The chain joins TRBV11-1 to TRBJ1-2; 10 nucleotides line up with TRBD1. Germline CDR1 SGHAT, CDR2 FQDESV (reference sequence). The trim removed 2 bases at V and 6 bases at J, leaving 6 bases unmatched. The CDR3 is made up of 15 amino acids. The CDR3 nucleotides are TGTGCCAGCAGCTTAAGTTTCGGGACAGGGGATGGCTACACCTTC. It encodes CASSLSFGTGDGYTF.

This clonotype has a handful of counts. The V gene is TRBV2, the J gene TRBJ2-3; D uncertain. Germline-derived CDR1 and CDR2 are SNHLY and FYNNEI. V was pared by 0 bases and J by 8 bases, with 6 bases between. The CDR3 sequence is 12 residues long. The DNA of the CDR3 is TGTGCCAGCAGTGAAGCATTTACTACGCAGTATTTT. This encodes CASSEAFTTQYF. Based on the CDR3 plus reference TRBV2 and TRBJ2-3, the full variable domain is EPEVTQTPSHQVTQMGQEVILRCVPISNHLYFYWYRQILGQKVEFLVSFYNNEISEKSEIFDDQFSVERPDGSNFTLKIRSTKLEDSAMYFCASSEAFTTQYFGPGTRLTVL.

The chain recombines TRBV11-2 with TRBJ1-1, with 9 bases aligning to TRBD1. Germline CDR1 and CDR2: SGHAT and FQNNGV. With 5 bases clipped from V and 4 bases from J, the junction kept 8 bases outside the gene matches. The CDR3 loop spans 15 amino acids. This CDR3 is CASSPQQGAVTEAFF. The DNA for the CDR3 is TGTGCCAGCAGCCCCCAACAGGGGGCGGTCACTGAAGCTTTCTTT.

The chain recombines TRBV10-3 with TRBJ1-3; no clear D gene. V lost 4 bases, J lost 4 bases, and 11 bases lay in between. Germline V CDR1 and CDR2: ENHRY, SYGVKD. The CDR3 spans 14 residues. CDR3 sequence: CAISARARGNTIYF. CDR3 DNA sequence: TGTGCCATCAGTGCTAGGGCTAGAGGAAACACCATATATTTT.